This is a list of T cell receptor beta chains from one sample in a study of beta chain features in type 1 diabetes. The assay was immunoSEQ multiplex PCR, and TCRdb's table has in-frame clones only and misses some. The sample has 200,000 to 300,000 clones, just over 20% seen once; the top ten hold 0.025% to 0.035%. The source material was naive CD4+ T cells from blood. The receptors were gathered from a woman aged 35 to 49 with type 1 diabetes. Each CDR3 is given with its conserved first and last residue. Fields, in order: V gene, CDR3 length, CDR3 protein.

V: TRBV7-2
length: 16
CDR3: CASSLAGTGSNQPQHF

V: TRBV2
length: 13
CDR3: CASTYDSQPGYTF

V: TRBV9
length: 14
CDR3: CASSPMGGLSPLHF

V: TRBV10-3
length: 15
CDR3: CAISGVAVGSYEQYF

V: TRBV7-2
length: 15
CDR3: CASSLRDRTLRGYTF

V: TRBV9
length: 15
CDR3: CASSVAGQKGNTIYF

V: TRBV15
length: 15
CDR3: CATSRENQGAYGYTF

V: TRBV5-1
length: 15
CDR3: CASSSTSGGADEQFF

V: TRBV6-6
length: 15
CDR3: CASSYSAGALYEQYF

V: TRBV4-2
length: 16
CDR3: CASSQGEGIGNQPQHF

V: TRBV4-1
length: 15
CDR3: CASSQGQVFGETQYF

V: TRBV7-6
length: 11
CDR3: CASSLQETQYF

V: TRBV28
length: 15
CDR3: CASSLLRGTGNGYTF

V: TRBV4-1
length: 15
CDR3: CASNLAGVGADTQYF

V: TRBV29-1
length: 13
CDR3: CSFREGLYNEQFF

V: TRBV13
length: 15
CDR3: CASSLDGGKDSPLHF

V: TRBV29-1
length: 13
CDR3: CSVNAPGGEKLFF